This T cell receptor (beta chain) was sequenced in a study of blood T cell repertoires in COVID-19. Using immunoSEQ multiplex PCR, the repertoire was profiled, and TCRdb retains in-frame clones only, with some absent. The repertoire has around 400,000 clones, more than 70% of them found once; the top ten carry about 2.3%. The CDR3 sequence is 15 residues long. J was trimmed by 4 bases and V by 6 bases; bases with no gene match: 4. The V gene's germline CDR1 is LNHDA and CDR2 SQIVND (reference sequence). This chain links TRBV19 with TRBJ2-5; 14 bases agree with TRBD2. This clonotype was sampled from a woman aged 60-75 years with COVID-19, enrolled during active disease. The sequenced sample consisted of peripheral blood. The CDR3 bases are TGTGCCAGTAGCGGACTAGCGGGGGGTCGAGAGACCCAGTACTTC. Translated: CASSGLAGGRETQYF. The variable domain in full, completed from reference TRBV19 and TRBJ2-5, reads DGGITQSPKYLFRKEGQNVTLSCEQNLNHDAMYWYRQDPGQGLRLIYYSQIVNDFQKGDIAEGYSVSREKKESFPLTVTSAQKNPTAFYLCASSGLAGGRETQYFGPGTRLLVL.